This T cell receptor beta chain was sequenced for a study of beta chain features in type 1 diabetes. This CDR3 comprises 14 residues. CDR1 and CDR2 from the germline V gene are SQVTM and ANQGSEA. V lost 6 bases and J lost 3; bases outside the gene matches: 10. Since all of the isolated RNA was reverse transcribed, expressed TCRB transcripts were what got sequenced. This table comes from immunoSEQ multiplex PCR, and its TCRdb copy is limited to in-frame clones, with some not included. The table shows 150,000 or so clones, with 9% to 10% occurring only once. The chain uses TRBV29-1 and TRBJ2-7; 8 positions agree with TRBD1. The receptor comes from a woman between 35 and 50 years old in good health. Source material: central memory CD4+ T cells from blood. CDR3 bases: TGCAGCGTAACTACAGGGGGAGGAAGCTACGAGCAGTACTTC. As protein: CSVTTGGGSYEQYF.